The rows below give T cell receptor beta chains drawn from one sample of a study of OX40 agonist ivuxolimab in advanced cancers. Repertoires were generated with immunoSEQ multiplex PCR, while TCRdb's copy carries only in-frame clones and drops some. The data hold about 28,000 clones, with roughly 84% observed a single time. Sequences were derived from CD4+ or CD8+ T cells sorted from blood, sampled in a trial of the OX40 agonist ivuxolimab. The origin of the receptors is an adult with an advanced solid tumor such as melanoma, head and neck, liver or kidney cancer. CDR3s include the opening cysteine and the closing phenylalanine or tryptophan. D genes are given only for firm matches. Clone size appears in some rows only: once, few, many, or a class for an expanded clone.

D: -
V: TRBV7-9
size: -
J: TRBJ1-6
DNA: TGTGCCAGCAGCCCTCCCGGGCGGTCCTATAATTCACCCCTCCACTTT
CDR3: CASSPPGRSYNSPLHF

D: TRBD1
V: TRBV4-1
size: -
J: TRBJ2-1
DNA: TGCGCCAGCAGCCCGAGGACAGGGTTGAATGAGCAGTTCTTC
CDR3: CASSPRTGLNEQFF

D: -
V: TRBV7-2
size: -
J: TRBJ2-7
DNA: TGTGCCAGCAGCTGGGGGGGCGGAGTCGGCAAGCAGTACTTC
CDR3: CASSWGGGVGKQYF

D: TRBD1
V: TRBV27
size: once
J: TRBJ2-4
DNA: TGTGCCAGCAGTTCCGGGACAGGGGGGGACATTCAGTACTTC
CDR3: CASSSGTGGDIQYF

D: -
V: TRBV4-1
size: -
J: TRBJ2-7
DNA: TGCGCCAGCAGCCAAACAGGGAGCGGCTCCTACGAGCAGTACTTC
CDR3: CASSQTGSGSYEQYF

D: -
V: TRBV2
size: -
J: TRBJ2-3
DNA: TGTGCCAGCAGTGAAGGGGGGGTCGACACAGATACGCAGTATTTT
CDR3: CASSEGGVDTDTQYF

D: TRBD2
V: TRBV15
size: -
J: TRBJ2-7
DNA: TGTGCCACCAGCAGGGAAAGCGGGGTCTCCGCCGAGCAGTACTTC
CDR3: CATSRESGVSAEQYF

D: TRBD1
V: TRBV13
size: few
J: TRBJ2-7
DNA: TGTGCCAGCAGCCCACCGGGACAGAACTACGAGCAGTACTTC
CDR3: CASSPPGQNYEQYF

D: TRBD1
V: TRBV19
size: -
J: TRBJ2-5
DNA: TGTGCCAGTAGCCACGACAGGGTTGGGCAAGAGACCCAGTACTTC
CDR3: CASSHDRVGQETQYF

D: -
V: TRBV13
size: -
J: TRBJ2-1
DNA: TGTGCCAGCAGCCAGAAACTAGCCAATGAGCAGTTCTTC
CDR3: CASSQKLANEQFF

D: -
V: TRBV14
size: once
J: TRBJ1-1
DNA: TGTGCCAGCAGCCAATGGGTAGGGAGCACTGAAGCTTTCTTT
CDR3: CASSQWVGSTEAFF

D: TRBD2
V: TRBV7-3
size: -
J: TRBJ2-1
DNA: TGTGCCAGCAGCGCCACTAGCGGGCCAACCTACAATGAGCAGTTCTTC
CDR3: CASSATSGPTYNEQFF

D: TRBD1
V: TRBV29-1
size: -
J: TRBJ1-2
DNA: TGCAGCGTTGCAATTACAGGGGCAGGGCATGGCTACACCTTC
CDR3: CSVAITGAGHGYTF

D: -
V: TRBV4-1
size: -
J: TRBJ1-5
DNA: TGCGCCAGCAGCCAAGATTCCGGGGGCCGGCAGCCCCAGCATTTT
CDR3: CASSQDSGGRQPQHF

D: -
V: TRBV9
size: -
J: TRBJ2-5
DNA: TGTGCCAGCAGCCCAAGTGCGGATGTTGGAGAGACCCAGTACTTC
CDR3: CASSPSADVGETQYF

D: -
V: TRBV11-2
size: -
J: TRBJ2-1
DNA: TGTGCCAGCACCCCTTTGGCGGGGCCAACCTCCTACAATGAGCAGTTCTTC
CDR3: CASTPLAGPTSYNEQFF

D: TRBD2
V: TRBV9
size: -
J: TRBJ2-1
DNA: TGTGCCAGCAGCGTAGAGGGACTAGCGGGAGAGGGAAATGAGCAGTTCTTC
CDR3: CASSVEGLAGEGNEQFF

D: TRBD1
V: TRBV9
size: -
J: TRBJ2-7
DNA: TGTGCCAGCAGCGTAGCAGGGGGCCTCGAGCAGTACTTC
CDR3: CASSVAGGLEQYF

D: TRBD1
V: TRBV19
size: -
J: TRBJ1-4
DNA: TGTGCCAGTGGGACAGTGGATAATGAAAAACTGTTTTTT
CDR3: CASGTVDNEKLFF

D: TRBD2
V: TRBV7-6
size: -
J: TRBJ2-7
DNA: TGTGCCAGCAGCCCCGGGAGGGCCTACGAGCAGTACTTC
CDR3: CASSPGRAYEQYF

D: TRBD1
V: TRBV5-1
size: -
J: TRBJ2-7
DNA: TGCGCCAGCAGCTTGGCGACAGGGTCCTACGAGCAGTACTTC
CDR3: CASSLATGSYEQYF

D: TRBD1
V: TRBV7-2
size: -
J: TRBJ2-2
DNA: TGTGCCAGCAGTAAAATATCCGGGACAGGGATTGTCGGGGAGCTGTTTTTT
CDR3: CASSKISGTGIVGELFF

D: -
V: TRBV7-9
size: -
J: TRBJ2-2
DNA: TGTGCCAGCAGCTTTACCGGGGAGCTGTTTTTT
CDR3: CASSFTGELFF

D: -
V: TRBV6-4
size: -
J: TRBJ1-1
DNA: TGTGCCAGCAGTGAACGGGACAACACTGAAGCTTTCTTT
CDR3: CASSERDNTEAFF

D: -
V: TRBV6-1
size: -
J: TRBJ2-7
DNA: TGTGCCAGCAGTGAATTGCACGAGCAGTACTTC
CDR3: CASSELHEQYF

D: -
V: TRBV19
size: -
J: TRBJ2-7
DNA: TGTGCCAGTAGTTTTGGACCTTCCTACGAGCAGTACTTC
CDR3: CASSFGPSYEQYF

D: TRBD1
V: TRBV6-1
size: -
J: TRBJ1-5
DNA: TGTGCCAGCAGTGAGACAGGGGATAGCAATCAGCCCCAGCATTTT
CDR3: CASSETGDSNQPQHF

D: TRBD1
V: TRBV7-6
size: once
J: TRBJ1-1
DNA: TGTGCCAGCAGCCAGGGGGGGGCCACTGAAGCTTTCTTT
CDR3: CASSQGGATEAFF

D: TRBD1
V: TRBV7-3
size: once
J: TRBJ1-1
DNA: TGTGCCAGCAGCGTGACAGGGGGCTCCACTGAAGCTTTCTTT
CDR3: CASSVTGGSTEAFF

D: -
V: TRBV6-5
size: -
J: TRBJ1-1
DNA: TGTGCCAGCAGTTTAGGGGGGCTTTTCACTGAAGCTTTCTTT
CDR3: CASSLGGLFTEAFF

D: -
V: TRBV14
size: -
J: TRBJ2-7
DNA: TGTGCCAGCAGCCAAGATCGGGTCAGAGCCTACGAGCAGTACTTC
CDR3: CASSQDRVRAYEQYF

D: -
V: TRBV6-6
size: medium-sized
J: TRBJ2-7
DNA: TGTGCCAGCAGTTACCCTGGGGGGTACGAGCAGTACTTC
CDR3: CASSYPGGYEQYF

D: -
V: TRBV6-6
size: -
J: TRBJ2-3
DNA: TGTGCCAGCAGTTACCCCGGGTATAGCCCAGATACGCAGTATTTT
CDR3: CASSYPGYSPDTQYF

D: -
V: TRBV7-8
size: few
J: TRBJ1-1
DNA: TGTGCCAGCAGCTTAGTTTCGGGTGAAGCTTTCTTT
CDR3: CASSLVSGEAFF

D: TRBD1
V: TRBV28
size: -
J: TRBJ1-1
DNA: TGTGCCAGCAGTCCGGGACAGGGATTGAACACTGAAGCTTTCTTT
CDR3: CASSPGQGLNTEAFF

D: -
V: TRBV2
size: many
J: TRBJ2-3
DNA: TGTGCCAGCGCTTTTATAGGGGGAACAACAGATACGCAGTATTTT
CDR3: CASAFIGGTTDTQYF

D: -
V: TRBV11-3
size: -
J: TRBJ1-1
DNA: TGTGCCAGCAGCTTCGGCAGGAACACTGAAGCTTTCTTT
CDR3: CASSFGRNTEAFF

D: -
V: TRBV5-1
size: -
J: TRBJ2-7
DNA: TGCGCCAGCAGCTTGGCGCAGGGTGCCTACGAGCAGTACTTC
CDR3: CASSLAQGAYEQYF

D: -
V: TRBV5-6
size: -
J: TRBJ1-3
DNA: TGTGCCAGCAGTTTGGGGATTGGAAACACCATATATTTT
CDR3: CASSLGIGNTIYF

D: -
V: TRBV19
size: once
J: TRBJ2-7
DNA: TGTGCCAGTAGTATAGCCAGCGCAGGGTTCTACGAGCAGTACTTC
CDR3: CASSIASAGFYEQYF

D: -
V: TRBV19
size: -
J: TRBJ2-7
DNA: TGTGCCAGTAGTTGGGACCTGGGCGACGAGCAGTACTTC
CDR3: CASSWDLGDEQYF

D: TRBD1
V: TRBV13
size: -
J: TRBJ2-1
DNA: TGTGCCAGCAGCTTAGCTAAGGACAGGGGGCGCATAGATGAGCAGTTCTTC
CDR3: CASSLAKDRGRIDEQFF

D: TRBD1
V: TRBV6-1
size: once
J: TRBJ1-4
DNA: TGTGCCAGCAGTGACCCGACAGGGACTGATGAAAAACTGTTTTTT
CDR3: CASSDPTGTDEKLFF

D: TRBD2
V: TRBV13
size: -
J: TRBJ2-1
DNA: TGTGCCAGCAGCCCCGGGAGGTCCTACAATGAGCAGTTCTTC
CDR3: CASSPGRSYNEQFF

D: TRBD1
V: TRBV7-6
size: -
J: TRBJ1-1
DNA: TGTGCCAGCAGCTCCGGGACAGAATCCCACACTGAAGCTTTCTTT
CDR3: CASSSGTESHTEAFF